This T cell receptor beta chain is drawn from a study of T cells in Graves' hyperthyroidism and ophthalmopathy. The sample holds many counts of this clonotype. Trimming removed 7 bases at V and 2 bases at J, with 9 bases between. CDR1 is DFQATT, CDR2 SNEGSKA, per germline (reference sequence). This CDR3 is built from 11 residues. Using RNA transcripts as the source, TCR beta CDR3 regions were amplified. The study used the HTBI primer set for a first-round RT-PCR of the TCR CDR3. TCRdb ran MiXCR on the multiplex PCR reads and lists one entry per CDR3 protein. The data show around 350,000 distinct CDR3 sequences, 19% seen once.

The specimen was blood. The sequence derives from a woman aged 18-29 years with Graves' hyperthyroidism. The rearrangement joins TRBV20-1 to TRBJ2-7, with D uncertain. The CDR3 nucleotides are TGCAGTGTCCACGGAGCCTACGAGCAGTACTTC. Its protein is CSVHGAYEQYF.